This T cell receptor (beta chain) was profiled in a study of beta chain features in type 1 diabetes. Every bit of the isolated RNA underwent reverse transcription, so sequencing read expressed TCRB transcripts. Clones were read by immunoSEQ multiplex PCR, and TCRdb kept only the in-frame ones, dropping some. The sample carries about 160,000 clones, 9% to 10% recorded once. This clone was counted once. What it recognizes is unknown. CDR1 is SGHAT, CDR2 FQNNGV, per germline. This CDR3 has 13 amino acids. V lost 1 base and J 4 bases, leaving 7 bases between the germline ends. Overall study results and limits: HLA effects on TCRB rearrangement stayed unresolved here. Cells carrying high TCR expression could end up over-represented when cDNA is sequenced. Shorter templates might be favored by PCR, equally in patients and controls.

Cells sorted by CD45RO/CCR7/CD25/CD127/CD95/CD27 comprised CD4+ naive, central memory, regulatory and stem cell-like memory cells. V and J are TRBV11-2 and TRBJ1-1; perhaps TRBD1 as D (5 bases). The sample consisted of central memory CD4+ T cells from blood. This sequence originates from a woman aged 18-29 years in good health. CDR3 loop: CASSLGQGTEAFF. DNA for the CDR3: TGTGCCAGCAGCTTAGGGCAGGGCACTGAAGCTTTCTTT.